These 24 T cell receptor beta chains share one sample of origin, sequenced in a study of T-cell reconstitution after alpha-beta-depleted transplantation in children. Unique molecular identifiers tagged the TCRbeta library. Each CDR3 protein is one row after TCRdb ran MiXCR on the PCR reads. The table lists 480,000 or so distinct CDR3 sequences, 8% to 11% of them singletons, with 2% in the top ten. The sequencing used PBMCs, collected before TCRalphabeta/CD19-depleted stem cell transplant. These receptors were obtained from a child between 2 and 9 years old with inherited bone marrow failure, due to receive a stem cell transplant.

Note on this clonotype: A read error may explain this, as a much larger clone is one base away. This chain uses TRBV20-1 with TRBJ2-7, with TRBD2 identical over 10 bases. Germline values: CDR1 DFQATT, CDR2 SNEGSKA (reference sequence). The CDR3 is 16 residues long. Written as DNA, the CDR3 is TGCAGTGCTAGTGGGCTAGCGGGAGCCCAGTCCTACGAGCAGTGCTTC. Its protein product is CSASGLAGAQSYEQCF.

On this clonotype: A much larger clone differs from this one at a single base, so this may be a read error. The rearrangement uses TRBV5-1 and TRBJ1-2, with 7 positions matching TRBD1. There are 19 residues in the CDR3. CDR1 and CDR2 (germline): SGHRS, YFSETQ. As DNA, the CDR3 is TGCGCCAGCAGCTTTGATCGAAGACAGGGTTTCACTTCTAACTATGTCTACACCTTC. Residues: CASSFDRRQGFTSNYVYTF.

DNA of the CDR3: TGCGCCAGCAGCCAAACGGGGGTATCCTACGAGCAGTACTTC. Encoded protein: CASSQTGVSYEQYF. This sequence joins TRBV5-1 and TRBJ2-7; D might be TRBD2 (6 bases). Germline V gene data show CDR1 as SGHRS and CDR2 as YFSETQ. This CDR3 comprises 14 residues. V was shortened by 4 bases and J by 1 base, with 12 bases between the two germline ends.

The chain uses TRBV12-3 or TRBV12-4 and TRBJ2-3; D remains ambiguous. V was clipped by 6 bases and J by 0 bases, with 7 bases between them. The CDR3 extends over 13 amino acids. CDR3 nucleotide sequence: TGTGCCAGCAGGGTCGTTAGCACAGATACGCAGTATTTT. It translates to CASRVVSTDTQYF.

This clonotype came up many times. V usage is TRBV5-1 and J usage is TRBJ2-3, with TRBD2 matching over 9 bases. The germline V gene has CDR1 SGHRS and CDR2 YFSETQ. The CDR3 runs 16 residues. Germline trimming cut 4 bases from V and 2 bases from J; bases unmatched to any gene: 8. Here the CDR3 DNA reads TGCGCCAGCAGCGCCTATAGCGGGAGTATCACAGATACGCAGTATTTT. As protein: CASSAYSGSITDTQYF.

This clonotype occurred many times. This CDR3 is CGGGAPYEQYF. CDR3 in DNA: TGTGGGGGCGGAGCCCCCTACGAGCAGTACTTC. The chain couples TRBV2 to TRBJ2-7; TRBD1 might be the D (5 bases). Germline V gene lookup returns CDR1 SNHLY and CDR2 FYNNEI. The CDR3 sequence is 11 residues long.

V and J are TRBV28 and TRBJ2-2; D unresolved. Germline V gives CDR1 MDHEN, CDR2 SYDVKM. The V end lost 5 bases, the J end lost 0 bases, and 13 bases lay between the germline ends. The CDR3 consists of 16 residues. This CDR3 reads CASSLPTDANTGELFF. CDR3 sequence (DNA): TGTGCCAGCAGTCTACCGACGGACGCGAACACCGGGGAGCTGTTTTTT.

Turning to this clonotype: This could be a read error, since a much larger clone is one nucleotide away. The genes are TRBV27 and TRBJ2-3, with D perhaps TRBD1 or TRBD2 (5 bases each). Looked up from germline, CDR1 is MNHEY and CDR2 is SMNVEV (reference sequence). The CDR3 extends over 15 amino acids. V was pared by 4 bases and J by 3 bases, with 14 bases between. In DNA, the CDR3 is TGTGCCAGCAGTTCAGTATGGGGCGGGACAGATACGCAGTATTTT. Amino acids: CASSSVWGGTDTQYF.

The V call is TRBV6-2 or TRBV6-3, the J call TRBJ2-2, with 13 bases fitting TRBD2. From germline, CDR1 is MNHEY and CDR2 SVGEGT. This CDR3 region has 18 residues. The V segment lost 1 base and the J segment 6 bases; nucleotides outside the gene matches: 8. CDR3 bases: TGTGCCAGCAGTTACTATCCGGGACTAGCGGGATCACCCGGGGAGCTGTTTTTT. Protein sequence: CASSYYPGLAGSPGELFF.

As to this clonotype: Being one base from a much bigger clone, this may be a read error. The chain combines TRBV29-1 with TRBJ2-3; D is undetermined. Germline V gene lookup returns CDR1 SQVTM and CDR2 ANQGSEA. The ends were cut back, 1 base at V and 4 bases at J, with 9 bases in the middle. The CDR3 consists of 13 residues. CDR3 nucleotide sequence: TGCAGCGTTGAAGTCCAGTCCGCAGATACGCAGTATTTT. It translates to CSVEVQSADTQYF.

This clonotype was seen more than once but under ten times. The rearrangement joins TRBV20-1 to TRBJ2-1; D might be TRBD1 or TRBD2, each matching 5 bases. The V end lost 3 bases, the J end lost 5 bases, and 11 bases lay between the germline ends. The CDR3 is 13 amino acids. The germline V gene has CDR1 DFQATT and CDR2 SNEGSKA (reference sequence). Here the CDR3 DNA reads TGCAGTGCTAGGTTACGAGGGGACAATGAGCAGTTCTTC. Protein sequence: CSARLRGDNEQFF.

This clonotype was detected only a few times. The CDR3 protein is CASSVGGVHNEQFF. CDR3 sequence (DNA): TGTGCCAGCAGCGTAGGAGGTGTCCACAATGAGCAGTTCTTC. The rearrangement links TRBV9 to TRBJ2-1; no firm D call. The CDR3 sequence is 14 residues long. Between the trimmed V and J ends, which lost 0 bases and 5 bases, there was a span of 9 bases. The germline gives CDR1 SGDLS, CDR2 YYNGEE.

This clonotype was seen at least ten times. This sequence joins TRBV20-1 and TRBJ2-5, with D perhaps TRBD1 (6 bases). Germline CDR1 reads DFQATT; CDR2 reads SNEGSKA (reference sequence). V dropped 5 bases and J dropped 5 bases, with 15 bases sitting between them. The CDR3 is 13 amino acids. CDR3 nucleotide sequence: TGCAGTGCTGAAACAGGGTTTGGTGAGACCCAGTACTTC. Translating it yields CSAETGFGETQYF.

This clonotype was recorded many times. The rearrangement links TRBV29-1 to TRBJ2-3; no firm D call. The CDR3 has 12 residues. Germline V gene data show CDR1 as SQVTM and CDR2 as ANQGSEA. Trimming removed 3 bases at V and 2 bases at J, with 6 bases between. For the CDR3, the DNA is TGCAGCGTTGACCGGGCCACAGATACGCAGTATTTT. It yields the protein CSVDRATDTQYF.

The table lists this clonotype with many counts. This sequence joins TRBV12-3 or TRBV12-4 and TRBJ2-1, with D possibly TRBD2 on 5 matching bases. CDR3 size: 15 residues. The ends were cut back, 2 bases at V and 5 bases at J, with 13 bases in the middle. In nucleotides, the CDR3 is TGTGCCAGCAGTTTACGTGGACTGTTTAACAATGAGCAGTTCTTC. Translated: CASSLRGLFNNEQFF.

The sample holds many counts of this clonotype. The chain recombines TRBV29-1 with TRBJ2-4; D is perhaps TRBD2 (6 bases). The CDR3 totals 11 residues. V lost 6 bases to trimming and J lost 8 bases, with 11 bases between them. Germline V CDR1 and CDR2: SQVTM, ANQGSEA. CDR3 sequence reads: CSVGTGDIQYF. Written as DNA, the CDR3 is TGCAGCGTCGGGACTGGGGACATTCAGTACTTC.

The chain carries TRBV18 and TRBJ2-5; D possibly corresponds to TRBD1 (6 bases). This CDR3 has 15 amino acids. Germline V gene lookup returns CDR1 KGHSH and CDR2 LQKENI. V lost 2 bases and J lost 7, with 17 bases in between. CDR3 in DNA: TGTGCCAGCTCACCAGAGGACAGTTCTGGGGTGACCCAGTACTTC. It translates to CASSPEDSSGVTQYF.

This clonotype was picked up a small number of times. The chain couples TRBV6-2 or TRBV6-3 to TRBJ2-7; D unresolved. Trimming removed 4 bases at V and 6 bases at J, with 16 bases between. Germline V gene data show CDR1 as MNHEY and CDR2 as SVGEGT. The CDR3 sequence is 14 residues long. The CDR3 sequence: CASSSYPLFSEQYF. CDR3 coding DNA: TGTGCCAGCAGTTCCTATCCTTTATTCTCCGAGCAGTACTTC.

V and J are TRBV29-1 and TRBJ2-2, with D unclear. CDR3 length: 13 amino acids. Germline lookup yields CDR1 SQVTM and CDR2 ANQGSEA. V was clipped by 6 bases and J by 3 bases, with 11 bases between them. CDR3 sequence reads: CSVSGLYTGELFF. CDR3 sequence (DNA): TGCAGCGTATCCGGGCTATACACCGGGGAGCTGTTTTTT.

V and J are TRBV20-1 and TRBJ2-7; D is possibly TRBD1 (6 bases). The V gene's germline CDR1 is DFQATT and CDR2 SNEGSKA (reference sequence). This CDR3 contains 15 residues. The V gene lost 1 base and the J gene lost 3 bases, with 16 bases spanning the gap. The CDR3, as DNA: TGCAGTGCTAGAGCTCACCCAGGGGTGGACTACGAGCAGTACTTC. Translated, it gives CSARAHPGVDYEQYF.

Ten or more counts support this clonotype. The chain combines TRBV29-1 with TRBJ2-3; no clear D gene. Germline V lookup: CDR1 SQVTM, CDR2 ANQGSEA. The V end lost 0 bases, the J end lost 6 bases, and 7 bases lay between the germline ends. CDR3 length: 12 residues. CDR3 DNA sequence: TGCAGCGTTGAAGATGGTAGGGATACGCAGTATTTT. This codes for CSVEDGRDTQYF.

This clonotype was seen at least ten times. This chain joins TRBV30 and TRBJ2-7; no firm D call. The V gene lost 3 bases and the J gene lost 1 base, with 10 bases spanning the gap. CDR1 and CDR2 (germline): GTSNPN, SVGIG (reference sequence). The CDR3 loop spans 13 amino acids. The CDR3 loop is CAWRRGFSYEQYF. The CDR3 DNA reads as TGTGCCTGGAGGCGAGGCTTTTCCTACGAGCAGTACTTC.

In its sample, this clonotype was seen many times. For the CDR3, the DNA is TGTGCCAGCAGAAAACAGCTATACCAAGAGACCCAGTACTTC. Translated, it gives CASRKQLYQETQYF. This rearrangement joins TRBV28 to TRBJ2-5, with D unresolved. The length of the CDR3 is 14 residues. Germline V lookup: CDR1 MDHEN, CDR2 SYDVKM. Trimming took 6 bases from V and 0 from J, leaving 11 bases between them.

In its sample, this clonotype was seen many times. The chain combines TRBV20-1 with TRBJ1-4; tentative D call: TRBD1 (5 bases). Germline CDR1 and CDR2: DFQATT and SNEGSKA (reference sequence). The CDR3 length is 15 residues. V gave up 0 bases and J gave up 0 bases, with 8 bases separating them. The CDR3 reads CSARDWGTTNEKLFF. CDR3 DNA sequence: TGCAGTGCTAGAGATTGGGGGACAACTAATGAAAAACTGTTTTTT.